These 31 T cell receptor beta chains came from one sample sequenced in a study of blood T cell repertoires in COVID-19. TCRdb keeps only in-frame clones here, not all; method: immunoSEQ multiplex PCR. The sample holds 100,000 to 150,000 clones, around 87% seen once. The material sequenced was peripheral blood. The origin of the receptors is a man aged 50 to 59 with active COVID-19.

This clone was counted a few times. The chain recombines TRBV5-6 with TRBJ1-5; D is uncertain. Trimming shortened V by 0 bases and J by 1 base, and 11 bases separated the two germline ends. The CDR3 extends over 16 amino acids. The germline CDR1 and CDR2 sequences are SGHDT and YYEEEE. Here the CDR3 DNA reads TGTGCCAGCAGCTTGGGAGGCCAGATAAGCAATCAGCCCCAGCATTTT. Protein: CASSLGGQISNQPQHF.

This sequence joins TRBV11-2 and TRBJ2-1, with D maybe TRBD2 (6 bases). The V end lost 5 bases, the J end lost 4 bases, and 15 bases lay between the germline ends. This CDR3 has 15 amino acids. Germline CDR1 SGHAT, CDR2 FQNNGV. The DNA of the CDR3 is TGTGCCAGCAGCACAACGGGGACTCGATACAATGAGCAGTTCTTC. Its protein is CASSTTGTRYNEQFF.

The rearrangement links TRBV15 to TRBJ2-7, with TRBD2 identical over 7 bases. Germline V gene sequence: CDR1 LNHNV, CDR2 YYDKDF (reference sequence). With 3 bases clipped from V and 5 bases from J, the junction kept 22 bases outside the gene matches. The CDR3 sequence is 19 residues long. The CDR3 bases are TGTGCCACCAGCAGCCCCTGGGGGGAGGGGAGCAACCGAAAGGACGAGCAGTACTTC. Protein: CATSSPWGEGSNRKDEQYF.

The chain links TRBV4-3 to TRBJ1-1, with D perhaps matching TRBD1 (6 bases). The CDR3 spans 13 residues. V dropped 4 bases and J dropped 1 base, with 7 bases sitting between them. Germline assignment: CDR1 LGHNA and CDR2 YSLEER. CDR3 in amino acids: CASSRQENTEAFF. The CDR3 DNA reads as TGCGCCAGCAGCCGACAGGAGAACACTGAAGCTTTCTTT.

This clone was found once. The J gene is TRBJ2-7, the V gene TRBV9, with 9 bases fitting TRBD1. The V gene's germline CDR1 is SGDLS and CDR2 YYNGEE. There are 15 residues in the CDR3. J lost 4 bases, V lost 0 bases, and 5 bases had no gene match. CDR3 residues: CASSVAGTGQYEQYF. CDR3 nucleotides: TGTGCCAGCAGCGTAGCCGGGACAGGGCAGTACGAGCAGTACTTC.

This sequence joins TRBV7-6 and TRBJ2-7; D is undetermined. The CDR3 runs 12 residues. V was cut by 6 bases and J by 3 bases, with 9 bases left in between. Germline assignment: CDR1 SGHVS and CDR2 FNYEAQ. The CDR3 reads CASSTEYYEQYF. CDR3 nucleotide sequence: TGTGCCAGCAGTACCGAGTACTACGAGCAGTACTTC. The full variable domain, its missing parts supplied by reference TRBV7-6 and TRBJ2-7, is GAGVSQSPRYKVTKRGQDVALRCDPISGHVSLYWYRQALGQGPEFLTYFNYEAQQDKSGLPNDRFSAERPEGSISTLTIQRTEQRDSAMYRCASSTEYYEQYFGPGTRLTVT.

J is TRBJ2-2 and V is TRBV6-2 or TRBV6-3, with 9 positions matching TRBD2. CDR1 and CDR2 from the germline V gene are MNHEY and SVGEGT. The CDR3 spans 21 residues. With 7 bases clipped from V and 0 bases from J, the junction kept 21 bases outside the gene matches. The CDR3 coding sequence is TGTGCCAGCACCCCCGACTTGGCTAGCGGGGTATCATCCGCGAACACCGGGGAGCTGTTTTTT. It codes for CASTPDLASGVSSANTGELFF.

The J gene is TRBJ2-1, the V gene TRBV18; possibly TRBD2 for D (5 bases). From germline, CDR1 is KGHSH and CDR2 LQKENI. The CDR3 spans 16 residues. Trimming took off 4 bases at V and 0 bases at J, with 13 bases between the two ends. The CDR3 region is CASSHRGFRSYNEQFF. The CDR3 coding sequence is TGTGCCAGCTCACACCGGGGATTTCGCTCCTACAATGAGCAGTTCTTC.

The V call is TRBV7-8, the J call TRBJ1-5; 8 positions agree with TRBD1. CDR3 length: 17 residues. V was pared by 5 bases and J by 4 bases, with 13 bases of the junction left unmatched. Germline CDR1 reads SGHVS; CDR2 reads FQNEAQ. The CDR3 sequence is CASSSETGGRRNQPQHF. CDR3 DNA sequence: TGTGCCAGCAGCAGCGAAACAGGGGGAAGGAGGAATCAGCCCCAGCATTTT. The full variable domain, rest sourced from reference TRBV7-8 and TRBJ1-5, is GAGVSQSPRYKVAKRGQDVALRCDPISGHVSLFWYQQALGQGPEFLTYFQNEAQLDKSGLPSDRFFAERPEGSVSTLKIQRTQQEDSAVYLCASSSETGGRRNQPQHFGDGTRLSIL.

V is TRBV4-1 and J is TRBJ2-2, with 9 bases fitting TRBD1. This CDR3 comprises 18 residues. V dropped 0 bases and J dropped 5; count of bases not matched to a gene: 10. CDR1 MGHRA and CDR2 YSYEKL come from the germline V gene. CDR3 coding DNA: TGCGCCAGCAGCCAAGACCCAGGACAGGGGTCGATGACCGGGGAGCTGTTTTTT. As protein: CASSQDPGQGSMTGELFF.

The chain joins TRBV7-2 to TRBJ2-7; 15 bases map to TRBD2. CDR1 is SGHTA, CDR2 FQGNSA, per germline. The CDR3 spans 19 residues. J was trimmed by 7 bases and V by 5 bases; bases with no gene match: 18. CDR3 sequence reads: CASSPGITPGLAGGEEQYF. The CDR3 bases are TGTGCCAGCAGCCCGGGGATCACTCCGGGACTAGCGGGGGGCGAGGAGCAGTACTTC.

This clone was counted only a few times. The V gene is TRBV4-3, the J gene TRBJ2-7; TRBD1 might be the D (8 bases). The CDR3 totals 15 residues. Trimming took off 1 base at V and 3 bases at J, with 13 bases between the two ends. Germline CDR1 reads LGHNA; CDR2 reads YSLEER. The CDR3 is CASSQGTGTIYEQYF. DNA of the CDR3: TGCGCCAGCAGCCAAGGGACAGGGACTATCTACGAGCAGTACTTC.

The chain couples TRBV3-1 (or the pseudogene TRBV3-2) to TRBJ1-6, with 7 bases identical to TRBD1. V lost 4 bases to trimming and J lost 8 bases; unmatched junction nucleotides: 5. The CDR3 extends over 14 amino acids. Germline values: CDR1 LGHDT, CDR2 YNNKEL (reference sequence). CDR3 sequence reads: CASSLRDSYSPLHF. The CDR3 nucleotides read TGTGCCAGCAGCCTCCGGGACAGTTATTCACCCCTCCACTTT.

This clone was counted once. The V call is TRBV6-5, the J call TRBJ1-2; TRBD1 matches 7 bases. The germline gives CDR1 MNHEY, CDR2 SVGAGI. This CDR3 is built from 16 residues. The trim removed 2 bases at V and 0 bases at J, leaving 6 bases unmatched. As DNA, the CDR3 is TGTGCCAGCAGTTACCGGTTTGGACAGGCTAACTATGGCTACACCTTC. Translated: CASSYRFGQANYGYTF.

V and J are TRBV9 and TRBJ2-3, with TRBD2 as a possible D gene (5 bases). CDR3 length: 14 residues. Germline CDR1 SGDLS, CDR2 YYNGEE. Trimming cost V 2 bases and J 2 bases, with 9 bases left between them. CDR3 in DNA: TGTGCCAGCAGCGTTGCGGGCCTCACAGATACGCAGTATTTT. Protein product: CASSVAGLTDTQYF. The whole variable domain, filled in from reference TRBV9 and TRBJ2-3, reads DSGVTQTPKHLITATGQRVTLRCSPRSGDLSVYWYQQSLDQGLQFLIQYYNGEERAKGNILERFSAQQFPDLHSELNLSSLELGDSALYFCASSVAGLTDTQYFGPGTRLTVL.

This rearrangement joins TRBV7-2 to TRBJ1-1, with D maybe TRBD1 (5 bases). Per the germline V gene, CDR1 is SGHTA and CDR2 is FQGNSA. The CDR3 spans 13 residues. Between the trimmed V and J ends, which lost 4 bases and 1 base, there was a span of 7 bases. CDR3 protein: CASSYDRNTEAFF. The CDR3 DNA follows: TGTGCCAGCAGCTACGACAGGAACACTGAAGCTTTCTTT.

This chain links TRBV4-2 with TRBJ1-2; perhaps TRBD1 as D (5 bases). CDR3 size: 15 residues. Germline V gives CDR1 LGHNA, CDR2 YNFKEQ. Trimming left V 0 bases short and J 7 bases short, with 15 bases between. Here the CDR3 DNA reads TGTGCCAGCAGCCAAGAGGGGGGGAGGGCTGGTGGCTACACCTTC. It encodes CASSQEGGRAGGYTF.

The V and J genes are TRBV5-1 and TRBJ1-3; 7 bases map to TRBD1. From germline, CDR1 is SGHRS and CDR2 YFSETQ. With 4 bases clipped from V and 0 bases from J, the junction kept 4 bases outside the gene matches. The CDR3 runs to 15 residues. CDR3 in amino acids: CASSPGQYSGNTIYF. As DNA, the CDR3 is TGCGCCAGCAGCCCGGGACAGTACTCTGGAAACACCATATATTTT.

The chain links TRBV4-1 to TRBJ1-1; D is uncertain. The CDR3 sequence is 16 residues long. With 0 bases removed from V and 0 bases from J, the gap between germline ends came to 11 bases. Germline CDR1 and CDR2: MGHRA and YSYEKL. The CDR3: CASSQESRVMNTEAFF. The DNA of the CDR3 is TGCGCCAGCAGCCAAGAATCAAGAGTAATGAACACTGAAGCTTTCTTT.

V gene TRBV7-2 combines with J gene TRBJ2-5, with 8 bases aligning to TRBD2. J gave up 4 bases and V 5 bases, and 6 bases lay outside the gene matches. This CDR3 contains 14 residues. CDR1 and CDR2 (germline): SGHTA, FQGNSA. CDR3: CASSLGGAAETQYF. Here the CDR3 DNA reads TGTGCCAGCAGCCTCGGGGGGGCCGCAGAGACCCAGTACTTC.

The chain couples TRBV19 to TRBJ1-3; possible D gene TRBD1, 6 bases. Trimming removed 5 bases at V and 2 bases at J, with 10 bases between. This CDR3 contains 14 residues. The germline CDR1 and CDR2 sequences are LNHDA and SQIVND (reference sequence). The CDR3 sequence is CASSARQAGNTIYF. For the CDR3, the DNA is TGTGCCAGTAGTGCCAGACAGGCTGGAAACACCATATATTTT.

The chain recombines TRBV14 with TRBJ1-5; D might be TRBD1 (5 bases). The V end lost 5 bases, the J end lost 2 bases, and 13 bases lay between the germline ends. This CDR3 has 15 residues. Looked up from germline, CDR1 is SGHDN and CDR2 is FVKESK. As DNA, the CDR3 is TGTGCCAGCAGCTACGACAGTCATGGCAATCAGCCCCAGCATTTT. It encodes CASSYDSHGNQPQHF.

J is TRBJ2-3 and V is TRBV19; D remains ambiguous. Germline CDR1 and CDR2: LNHDA and SQIVND (reference sequence). The ends were cut back, 2 bases at V and 2 bases at J, with 14 bases in the middle. The CDR3 contains 16 residues. The CDR3 sequence is CASSITSKQPTDTQYF. CDR3 coding DNA: TGTGCCAGTAGTATAACCAGTAAACAACCCACAGATACGCAGTATTTT. The full variable domain, rest sourced from reference TRBV19 and TRBJ2-3, is DGGITQSPKYLFRKEGQNVTLSCEQNLNHDAMYWYRQDPGQGLRLIYYSQIVNDFQKGDIAEGYSVSREKKESFPLTVTSAQKNPTAFYLCASSITSKQPTDTQYFGPGTRLTVL.

The chain is built from TRBV4-1 and TRBJ1-1, with D unclear. This CDR3 contains 15 residues. V was pared by 2 bases and J by 0 bases, with 10 bases between. Germline CDR1 and CDR2: MGHRA and YSYEKL. The CDR3 here is CASSQSGSLNTEAFF. Written as DNA, the CDR3 is TGCGCCAGCAGCCAATCTGGCAGTCTGAACACTGAAGCTTTCTTT.

The chain employs TRBV2 and TRBJ1-1; possible D gene TRBD1, 5 bases. There are 15 residues in the CDR3. Germline V lookup: CDR1 SNHLY, CDR2 FYNNEI. Trimming took off 0 bases at V and 0 bases at J, with 8 bases between the two ends. This CDR3 is CASSEARTMNTEAFF. As DNA, the CDR3 is TGTGCCAGCAGTGAAGCCCGGACAATGAACACTGAAGCTTTCTTT.

The chain joins TRBV15 to TRBJ2-6; unclear D gene. V shed 2 bases and J shed 4 bases, with 9 bases lying between them. The CDR3 spans 15 residues. From germline, CDR1 is LNHNV and CDR2 YYDKDF (reference sequence). DNA for the CDR3: TGTGCCACCAGCAGACTAGGAACCGGGGCCAACGTCCTGACTTTC. Protein: CATSRLGTGANVLTF. The full variable domain, its missing parts supplied by reference TRBV15 and TRBJ2-6, is DAMVIQNPRYQVTQFGKPVTLSCSQTLNHNVMYWYQQKSSQAPKLLFHYYDKDFNNEADTPDNFQSRRPNTSFCFLDIRSPGLGDTAMYLCATSRLGTGANVLTFGAGSRLTVL.

CDR3 nucleotides: TGTGCCAGCAGTGAATCAGGCCCGATCGAGCAGTACTTC. Its translation: CASSESGPIEQYF. The chain uses TRBV25-1 and TRBJ2-7; no firm D call. CDR3 length equals 13 residues. The germline CDR1 and CDR2 sequences are MGHDK and SYGVNS. V lost 1 base, J lost 6 bases, and 10 bases lay in between.

The V call is TRBV5-4, the J call TRBJ1-5; unclear D gene. The CDR3 extends over 13 amino acids. Germline V lookup: CDR1 SGHNT, CDR2 YYREEE (reference sequence). The germline V and J ends were trimmed by 0 bases and 4 bases, with 5 bases remaining between them. The CDR3 here is CASSLGSNQPQHF. The DNA for the CDR3 is TGTGCCAGCAGCTTGGGTTCTAATCAGCCCCAGCATTTT. Drawing the rest from reference TRBV5-4 and TRBJ1-5, the complete variable domain is ETGVTQSPTHLIKTRGQQVTLRCSSQSGHNTVSWYQQALGQGPQFIFQYYREEENGRGNFPPRFSGLQFPNYSSELNVNALELDDSALYLCASSLGSNQPQHFGDGTRLSIL.

This sequence joins TRBV25-1 and TRBJ2-2, with a tentative D call TRBD1 (5 bases). V shed 5 bases and J shed 6 bases, with 13 bases lying between them. The CDR3 totals 14 residues. Germline V gene sequence: CDR1 MGHDK, CDR2 SYGVNS. The CDR3 DNA is TGTGCCAGCAGTCCAAATAAGGGGCCCGGGGAGCTGTTTTTT. Translating it yields CASSPNKGPGELFF.

The chain uses TRBV6-5 and TRBJ2-7, with TRBD2 as a possible D gene (7 bases). This CDR3 is built from 15 residues. Germline values: CDR1 MNHEY, CDR2 SVGAGI. V lost 0 bases to trimming and J lost 5 bases, with 14 bases between them. The CDR3, as DNA: TGTGCCAGCAGTTACTCGGGCCCGGGGGGCGACGAGCAGTACTTC. Translating gives CASSYSGPGGDEQYF.

Turning to this clone: The sample has other DNA sequences that encode this CDR3 too. This sequence joins TRBV6-6 and TRBJ1-2; D is possibly TRBD1 (5 bases). Germline V gene lookup returns CDR1 MNHNY and CDR2 SVGAGI (reference sequence). CDR3 size: 13 residues. The V end was cut by 4 bases, the J end by 2 bases, with 8 bases between. The CDR3 DNA reads as TGTGCCAGCAGTTTGCAGGGAAACTATGGCTACACCTTC. Translating gives CASSLQGNYGYTF.